The rows below give T cell receptor beta chains drawn from one sample of a study of T cells after yellow fever vaccination. TCRdb called the 5' RACE reads again in MiXCR, with one record for every CDR3 protein. The sample carries under 95,000 distinct CDR3 sequences, 7.3% recorded once. The starting material was CD8+ T cells sorted from PBMCs, obtained 10 to 11 days after the first yellow fever vaccination. These receptors came from a young man who received the YFV17D yellow fever vaccine. Each CDR3 is given with its conserved first and last residue. A D gene is named only where the DNA matches it firmly. Size values are once, few and many counts, or a class for expanded clones, and some rows have none.

>TRBV9|many|TRBJ2-5|TRBD1
CASSVASRGRETQYF
TGTGCCAGCAGCGTAGCTTCCAGGGGGAGAGAGACCCAGTACTTC
>TRBV5-4|few|TRBJ2-1|.
CASSPYKGHNEQFF
TGTGCCAGCAGCCCATATAAGGGGCACAATGAGCAGTTCTTC
>TRBV7-9|many|TRBJ2-1|.
CASSPSYNEQFF
TGCGCCAGCAGCCCTAGCTACAATGAGCAGTTCTTC
>TRBV20-1|.|TRBJ2-7|TRBD1
CSATDRAYEQYF
TGCAGTGCGACTGACAGGGCCTACGAGCAGTACTTC
>TRBV5-1|.|TRBJ2-5|TRBD1
CASSLRRTGPRPEYF
TGCGCCAGCAGCTTGCGCCGGACAGGGCCTAGGCCGGAGTACTTC
>TRBV4-2|.|TRBJ2-1|TRBD2
CASSQAGTITYNEQFF
TGTGCCAGCAGCCAAGCCGGGACTATAACCTACAATGAGCAGTTCTTC
>TRBV6-2/TRBV6-3|.|TRBJ2-7|.
CASSYLIYEQYF
TGTGCCAGCAGTTACTTGATCTACGAGCAGTACTTC
>TRBV10-2|few|TRBJ2-7|.
CASSTGMNYEQYF
TGCGCCAGCAGTACCGGGATGAACTACGAGCAGTACTTC
>TRBV12-3/TRBV12-4|many|TRBJ2-2|.
CASRPLGGELFF
TGTGCCAGCAGGCCCCTGGGCGGGGAGCTGTTTTTT
>TRBV12-3/TRBV12-4|many|TRBJ2-1|.
CASSSPWAVLNEQFF
TGTGCCAGCAGTTCCCCCTGGGCGGTGCTCAATGAGCAGTTCTTC
>TRBV5-1|many|TRBJ2-2|TRBD2
CASRGENTGELFF
TGCGCCAGCCGGGGGGAGAACACCGGGGAGCTGTTTTTT
>TRBV12-3/TRBV12-4|.|TRBJ2-2|TRBD2
CASSLVWLAGGPGELFF
TGTGCCAGCAGTTTAGTGTGGCTAGCGGGGGGGCCCGGGGAGCTGTTTTTT
>TRBV9|many|TRBJ1-4|TRBD1
CASSDGTGPENEKLFF
TGTGCCAGCAGCGATGGGACAGGGCCTGAAAATGAAAAACTGTTTTTT
>TRBV7-9|.|TRBJ1-1|.
CASSLVRPRGHTEAFF
TGTGCCAGCAGCTTAGTGAGGCCCCGAGGGCACACTGAAGCTTTCTTT
>TRBV7-3|.|TRBJ2-1|TRBD2
CASSLVGGVNEQFF
TGTGCCAGCAGCTTAGTCGGGGGGGTCAATGAGCAGTTCTTC
>TRBV11-2|few|TRBJ2-3|.
CASSHARRGHYGTDTQYF
TGTGCCAGCAGCCACGCCCGGCGGGGGCATTATGGCACAGATACGCAGTATTTT
>TRBV10-3|few|TRBJ2-2|.
CAIRDTGTGELFF
TGTGCCATCAGAGATACAGGCACCGGGGAGCTGTTTTTT
>TRBV29-1|.|TRBJ1-1|TRBD1
CSARGGGNTEAFF
TGCAGCGCAAGAGGGGGCGGAAACACTGAAGCTTTCTTT
>TRBV19|few|TRBJ2-3|.
CASSISGYTDTQYF
TGTGCCAGTAGTATCAGCGGTTACACAGATACGCAGTATTTT
>TRBV6-2/TRBV6-3|many|TRBJ2-5|.
CASSPDEKETQYF
TGTGCCAGCAGTCCGGACGAAAAAGAGACCCAGTACTTC
>TRBV5-1|many|TRBJ2-3|TRBD1
CASSLSGQGDTQYF
TGCGCCAGCAGCTTGAGTGGACAGGGTGATACGCAGTATTTT
>TRBV6-1|.|TRBJ1-5|.
CASSDIPDLVNQPQHF
TGTGCCAGCAGTGACATTCCGGACCTTGTCAATCAGCCCCAGCATTTT
>TRBV5-4|many|TRBJ2-3|TRBD2
CASSLPLLAGDTDTQYF
TGTGCCAGCAGCTTGCCCCTACTAGCGGGGGACACAGATACGCAGTATTTT
>TRBV13|many|TRBJ2-3|.
CASSLRMAYTDTQYF
TGTGCCAGCAGCCTGCGGATGGCCTACACAGATACGCAGTATTTT
>TRBV6-5|many|TRBJ2-1|.
CASSYSRTPGDEQFF
TGTGCCAGCAGTTACTCGAGGACGCCAGGGGATGAGCAGTTCTTC
>TRBV7-9|many|TRBJ1-4|.
CASSLAIAGYEKLFF
TGTGCCAGCAGCTTAGCAATTGCAGGATATGAAAAACTGTTTTTT
>TRBV3-1|.|TRBJ1-2|.
CASSQDFSDGDGYTF
TGTGCCAGCAGCCAAGATTTCTCGGACGGGGATGGCTACACCTTC
>TRBV7-9|many|TRBJ2-2|.
CASGRNTGELFF
TGTGCCTCCGGTCGGAACACCGGGGAGCTGTTTTTT
>TRBV29-1|many|TRBJ1-1|.
CSVEQTNTEAFF
TGCAGCGTTGAACAGACGAACACTGAAGCTTTCTTT
>TRBV7-9|.|TRBJ2-3|.
CASSFGRVRDTQYF
TGTGCCAGCAGCTTTGGTAGGGTACGGGATACGCAGTATTTT
>TRBV24-1|many|TRBJ2-1|TRBD2
CATSDRAGGGHEQFF
TGTGCCACCAGTGATCGAGCGGGGGGGGGGCATGAGCAGTTCTTC
>TRBV24-1|few|TRBJ2-2|TRBD1
CATSDLDRDTGELFF
TGTGCCACCAGTGATTTGGACAGGGACACCGGGGAGCTGTTTTTT
>TRBV4-2|many|TRBJ2-2|.
CASSQGQGNTGELFF
TGTGCCAGCAGCCAAGGGCAGGGGAACACCGGGGAGCTGTTTTTT
>TRBV20-1|few|TRBJ1-6|.
CSAPRRDRNDNSPLHF
TGCAGTGCCCCCCGTAGAGACAGGAACGATAATTCACCCCTCCACTTT
>TRBV5-1|many|TRBJ2-3|TRBD1
CASSLRQGAAADTQYF
TGCGCCAGCAGCTTGCGGCAGGGGGCTGCGGCAGATACGCAGTATTTT
>TRBV20-1|many|TRBJ2-7|TRBD1
CSARDPTGGGYEQYF
TGCAGTGCTAGAGATCCCACAGGGGGAGGCTACGAGCAGTACTTC
>TRBV5-6|.|TRBJ1-1|.
CASSFSDTEAFF
TGTGCCAGCAGCTTTTCGGACACTGAAGCTTTCTTT
>TRBV7-9|many|TRBJ2-1|TRBD2
CASSRRTSGGGPFGVEQFF
TGTGCCAGCTCCCGTCGGACTAGCGGGGGGGGCCCCTTTGGCGTTGAGCAGTTCTTC
>TRBV5-8|few|TRBJ2-5|.
CASSFGGSGETQYF
TGTGCCAGCAGCTTCGGTGGTAGCGGAGAGACCCAGTACTTC
>TRBV29-1|many|TRBJ2-2|.
CSVGAPGAGTGELFF
TGCAGCGTTGGTGCCCCTGGGGCAGGCACCGGGGAGCTGTTTTTT
>TRBV5-6|many|TRBJ2-2|.
CASSTMTVGELFF
TGTGCCAGCAGCACGATGACGGTCGGGGAGCTGTTTTTT
>TRBV9|many|TRBJ2-7|.
CASSVRQSAYEHYF
TGTGCCAGCAGCGTTCGGCAATCCGCCTACGAGCATTACTTC
>TRBV29-1|many|TRBJ1-2|.
CSVLHLYGYTF
TGCAGCGTCTTACACCTCTATGGCTACACCTTC
>TRBV7-9|few|TRBJ2-7|.
CASSHGGSSYEQYF
TGTGCCAGCAGTCATGGTGGGAGCTCCTACGAGCAGTACTTC
>TRBV5-1|.|TRBJ2-7|.
CASSLEGRIEQYF
TGCGCCAGCAGCTTGGAGGGGCGAATCGAGCAGTACTTC
>TRBV20-1|few|TRBJ1-4|.
CSARERGGIDEKLFF
TGCAGTGCTAGAGAAAGGGGGGGGATCGACGAAAAACTGTTTTTT
>TRBV7-2|many|TRBJ2-2|.
CASSPLATGELFF
TGTGCCAGCAGCCCTCTCGCCACCGGGGAGCTGTTTTTT
>TRBV24-1|few|TRBJ2-5|TRBD1
CATSDLQGAEPETQYF
TGTGCCACCAGTGATTTACAGGGGGCCGAGCCAGAGACCCAGTACTTC
>TRBV2|.|TRBJ1-6|TRBD1
CASSYRGSNSPLHF
TGTGCCAGCAGTTACAGGGGCTCAAATTCACCCCTCCACTTT
>TRBV7-6|few|TRBJ2-7|.
CASSRTGNEQYF
TGTGCCAGCAGCCGTACAGGAAACGAGCAGTACTTC
>TRBV4-1|many|TRBJ2-1|TRBD1
CASSQIGQGNNEQFF
TGCGCCAGCAGCCAGATTGGACAGGGGAACAATGAGCAGTTCTTC
>TRBV5-1|many|TRBJ2-7|.
CASSLSGLYEQYF
TGCGCCAGCAGCTTGTCAGGGCTCTACGAGCAGTACTTC
>TRBV5-1|medium-sized|TRBJ2-7|.
CASSLEIPDEQYF
TGCGCCAGCAGCTTGGAAATACCGGACGAGCAGTACTTC
>TRBV7-9|many|TRBJ2-3|.
CASTSPSTDTQYF
TGTGCCAGCACCTCTCCTAGCACAGATACGCAGTATTTT